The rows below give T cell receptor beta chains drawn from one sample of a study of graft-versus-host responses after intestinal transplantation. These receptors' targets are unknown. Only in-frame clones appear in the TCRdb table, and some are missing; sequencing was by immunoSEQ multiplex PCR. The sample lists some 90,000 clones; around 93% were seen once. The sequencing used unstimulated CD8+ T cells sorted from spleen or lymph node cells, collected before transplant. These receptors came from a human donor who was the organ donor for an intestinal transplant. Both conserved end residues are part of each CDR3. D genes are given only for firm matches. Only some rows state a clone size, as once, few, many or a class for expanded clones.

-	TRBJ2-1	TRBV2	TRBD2	TGTGCCAGCAATCCTAGCGGGGGGGCTCGGTGGGCGTTCTTC	CASNPSGGARWAFF
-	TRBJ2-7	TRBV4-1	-	TGCGCCAGCAGCTCAGGGGGACTCCCCCCCTACGAGCAGTACTTC	CASSSGGLPPYEQYF
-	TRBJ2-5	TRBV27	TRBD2	TGTGCCAGCAGTTTAGGGGGAGGGAGCCAAGAGACCCAGTACTTC	CASSLGGGSQETQYF
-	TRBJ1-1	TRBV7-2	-	TGTGCCAGCAGCCCAGCCGGACATTGGCCTACTGAAGCTTTCTTT	CASSPAGHWPTEAFF
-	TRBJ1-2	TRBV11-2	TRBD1	TGTGCCAGCAGCCCCGGGACAGGGGGCTATGGCTACACCTTC	CASSPGTGGYGYTF
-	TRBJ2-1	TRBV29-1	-	TGCAGCGCAGAGGGTAGCCCCAATGAGCAGTTCTTC	CSAEGSPNEQFF
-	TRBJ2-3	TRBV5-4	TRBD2	TGTGCCAGCAGCTCCCCGGGACTAGCGGGGGAGGGGTTGTATTTT	CASSSPGLAGEGLYF
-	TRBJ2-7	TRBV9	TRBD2	TGTGCCAGCAGCCCCCAGACTAGCGGGGCTGCCTACGAGCAGTACTTC	CASSPQTSGAAYEQYF
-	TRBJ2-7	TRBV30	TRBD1	TGTGCCCGACAGGGAAACTACGAGCAGTACTTC	CARQGNYEQYF
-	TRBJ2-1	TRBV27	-	TGTGCCAGCAGTTCCAAGTCCAGCTCCTACAATGAGCAGTTCTTC	CASSSKSSSYNEQFF
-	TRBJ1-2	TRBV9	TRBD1	TGTGCCAGCAGGAACCCAGGGACTGGACAGGGGGCTGGCTATGGCTACACCTTC	CASRNPGTGQGAGYGYTF
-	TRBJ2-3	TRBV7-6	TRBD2	TGTGCCAGCAGCTTAGTGGAGCCGGGCACCGGGGGGGACACAGATACGCAGTATTTT	CASSLVEPGTGGDTDTQYF
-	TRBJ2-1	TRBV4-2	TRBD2	TGTGCCAGCAGCATACAACGGGGGGGCGCGCCTGATGAGCAGTTCTTC	CASSIQRGGAPDEQFF
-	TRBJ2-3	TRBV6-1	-	TGTGCCAGCAGTGACGGGGGGCGGGGGACGCAGTATTTT	CASSDGGRGTQYF
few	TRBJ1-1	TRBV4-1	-	TGCGCCAGCAGCCAAGAAGGGGGGAGGGGAGCTTTCTTT	CASSQEGGRGAFF
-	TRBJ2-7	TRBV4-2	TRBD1	TGTGCCAGCAGCCAGGGGGGGACAGGGGAGTACGAGCAGTACTTC	CASSQGGTGEYEQYF
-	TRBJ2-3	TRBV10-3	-	TGTGCCATGAGGGGGGGCCGAATAGGAGATACGCAGTATTTT	CAMRGGRIGDTQYF
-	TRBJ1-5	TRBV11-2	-	TGTGCCAGCAGCTTAGGGCAGGAAGGCGATCAGCCCCAGCATTTT	CASSLGQEGDQPQHF
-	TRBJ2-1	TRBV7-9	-	TGTGCCAGCGAAGTACTCCGGGGGGCTGAATACAATGAGCAGTTCTTC	CASEVLRGAEYNEQFF
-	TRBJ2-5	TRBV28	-	TGTGCCAGCAGCCCGAGTGTATTGGGAGAAGAAGAGACCCAGTACTTC	CASSPSVLGEEETQYF
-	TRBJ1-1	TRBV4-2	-	TGTGCCAGCAGCCCACAGGGTGGGAACACTGAAGCTTTCTTT	CASSPQGGNTEAFF
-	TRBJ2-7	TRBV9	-	TGTGCCAGCGGCCCCAATCTAGCGCCGAGCCCGTACGAGCAGTACTTC	CASGPNLAPSPYEQYF
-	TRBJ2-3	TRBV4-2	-	TGTGCCAGCAGCCAAGACTCGCGGGGTGGAGCAGATACGCAGTATTTT	CASSQDSRGGADTQYF
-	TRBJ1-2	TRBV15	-	TGTGCCACCAGCAGAGATAGGGCAGGGATGGCGTTCTATGGCTACACCTTC	CATSRDRAGMAFYGYTF
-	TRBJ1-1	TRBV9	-	TGTGCCAGCAGCCTAGGGGCGGGGGGAACTGAAGCTTTCTTT	CASSLGAGGTEAFF
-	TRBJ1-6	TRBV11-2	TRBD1	TGTGCCAGCAAGCTAGGACAGGGGACAGCTTCACCCCTCCACTTT	CASKLGQGTASPLHF